This T cell receptor (beta chain) was identified during a study of shared clonotypes between healthy human individuals. On the study more broadly: Every donor yielded three CD4 naive, three CD4 memory, two CD8 naive and one CD8 memory plate.

Regarding the study as a whole: Non-shared clonotypes displayed generation probabilities falling below those of clonotypes present in all four donors.

Concerning this clone: The antigen is unknown.

CD8 cells classed as naive were CD45RO-negative and positively selected for CCR7, excluding terminally differentiated effector memory CD45RA+ cells. Every donor was a Caucasian adult from Nashville, Tennessee. The protocol was immunoSEQ multiplex PCR, while the TCRdb copy is restricted to in-frame clones and leaves out a portion. The data contain millions of clones, about 94% of them singletons. The germline V gene encodes CDR1 SGHRS and CDR2 YFSETQ. This CDR3 has 16 residues. J lost 1 base, V lost 2 bases, and 7 bases had no gene match. This clonotype originated in a man younger than 35 in good health. The rearrangement uses TRBV5-1 and TRBJ2-5, with 8 nucleotides matching TRBD2. The specimen sequenced was naive CD8+ T cells sorted from blood. The CDR3: CASSFAAGELQETQYF. As DNA, the CDR3 is TGCGCCAGCAGCTTTGCAGCGGGAGAACTCCAAGAGACCCAGTACTTC. The whole variable domain, remainder taken from reference TRBV5-1 and TRBJ2-5, is KAGVTQTPRYLIKTRGQQVTLSCSPISGHRSVSWYQQTPGQGLQFLFEYFSETQRNKGNFPGRFSGRQFSNSRSEMNVSTLELGDSALYLCASSFAAGELQETQYFGPGTRLLVL.